The source of this T cell receptor beta chain is a study of cytomegalovirus exposure and HLA in healthy donors. Overall study findings and caveats: Roughly even sequencing depth across donors was the assumption behind the presence/absence analyses. Researchers catalogued some 160 TCR beta chains as cytomegalovirus-associated.

This PCR relied on a set of 60 Vbeta primers and 13 Jbeta primers. Libraries were prepared by immunoSEQ multiplex PCR; TCRdb keeps only in-frame clonotypes and omits some of them. The sample includes 130,000 or so clones, approximately 75% of them seen just once. The donors gave bone marrow, and they were healthy. In nominal health when sampled, donors likely had unrecorded immune exposures nonetheless. A remark on this clone: Its cognate antigen is unknown.

The ends were cut back, 1 base at V and 4 bases at J, with 4 bases in the middle. Germline V gives CDR1 KGHSH, CDR2 LQKENI. The CDR3 totals 12 residues. Material for sequencing was PBMCs. This receptor was obtained from a male donor in good health and CMV-seronegative. The chain links TRBV18 to TRBJ2-5; D is unclear. The CDR3 DNA sequence: TGTGCCAGCTCACCACTCCGAGAGACCCAGTACTTC. It translates to CASSPLRETQYF.